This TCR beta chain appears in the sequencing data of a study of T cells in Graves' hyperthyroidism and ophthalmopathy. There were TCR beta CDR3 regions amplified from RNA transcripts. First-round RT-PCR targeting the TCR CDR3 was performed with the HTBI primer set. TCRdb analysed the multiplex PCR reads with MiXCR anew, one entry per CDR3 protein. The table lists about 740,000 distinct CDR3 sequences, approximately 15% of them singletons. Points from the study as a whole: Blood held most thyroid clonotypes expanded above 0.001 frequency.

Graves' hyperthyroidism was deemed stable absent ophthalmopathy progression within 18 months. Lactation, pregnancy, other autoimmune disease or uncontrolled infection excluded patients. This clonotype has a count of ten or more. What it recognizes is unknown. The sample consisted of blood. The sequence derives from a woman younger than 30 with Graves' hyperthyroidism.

CDR3 sequence reads: CASSSYRIFYGYTF. The CDR3 nucleotides read TGTGCCAGCAGTTCCTACAGAATTTTCTATGGCTACACCTTC. This chain connects TRBV6-1 to TRBJ1-2; D remains unclear. Germline V gene lookup returns CDR1 MNHNS and CDR2 SASEGT. V was clipped by 5 bases and J by 4 bases, with 14 bases between them. The CDR3 has 14 residues.